Included here is one T cell receptor (beta chain) sequence, with context. This sample was taken from a study of control samples from healthy donors and cancer patients. Assay: immunoSEQ multiplex PCR; the TCRdb copy retains only in-frame clones and omits some. This repertoire shows 35,000 to 45,000 clones, 70% to 90% found once; its top ten account for about half. V gave up 6 bases and J gave up 0 bases, with 17 bases separating them. This CDR3 has 16 residues. Germline CDR1 reads MNHEY; CDR2 reads SMNVEV (reference sequence). The receptor was derived from a man aged 55-75 years in good health. Input material: blood. The chain has TRBV27 and TRBJ1-2; no firm D call. Here the CDR3 reads CASSQLLTYPNYGYTF. The CDR3 nucleotides read TGTGCCAGCAGCCAATTATTGACCTATCCTAACTATGGCTACACCTTC.